These 17 T cell receptor beta chains were all obtained from the same sample, sequenced in a study of brain T cells in children with intractable seizures. This table comes from immunoSEQ multiplex PCR, and its TCRdb copy is limited to in-frame clones, with some not included. This sample has around 100,000 clones, with 94% found just once. The sample consisted of peripheral blood, taken at surgery. Receptor source: a boy younger than two with hemimegalencephaly and intractable seizures.

The gene calls are TRBV27 and TRBJ2-7; TRBD2 is a possible D gene (6 bases). This CDR3 region has 14 residues. Trimming took 4 bases from V and 7 from J, leaving 17 bases between them. Germline V gene sequence: CDR1 MNHEY, CDR2 SMNVEV (reference sequence). In DNA form, the CDR3 reads TGTGCCAGCAGTTGGGGGACGGTGGGGGGTGAGCAGTACTTC. It specifies CASSWGTVGGEQYF.

The chain employs TRBV6-4 and TRBJ2-7, with D hard to call. CDR1 is MRHNA, CDR2 SNTAGT, per germline. Deletions cut 1 base from V and 5 bases from J, with 0 bases between. The CDR3 has 10 residues. DNA for the CDR3: TGTGCCAGCAGTGACTACGAGCAGTACTTC. Translating it yields CASSDYEQYF.

The chain joins TRBV7-8 to TRBJ1-2; D is ambiguous. Trimming cost V 5 bases and J 8 bases, with 18 bases left between them. The CDR3 loop spans 14 amino acids. Germline CDR1 is SGHVS and CDR2 is FQNEAQ. The CDR3 region has the DNA TGTGCCAGCAGCCCGAAAAGGGTGATGGGGGGCTACACCTTC. This gives the protein CASSPKRVMGGYTF.

Note on this clone: Other DNA sequences in this specimen translate into the identical CDR3. The chain uses TRBV27 and TRBJ1-1; 10 bases line up with TRBD1. The CDR3 runs to 14 residues. V shed 6 bases, J shed 5 bases, and the junction held 6 bases outside the gene matches. Germline CDR1 is MNHEY and CDR2 is SMNVEV (reference sequence). CDR3 in DNA: TGTGCCAGCAGCCGAGGACAGGGGGGTACTGAAGCTTTCTTT. As protein: CASSRGQGGTEAFF.

The chain is built from TRBV19 and TRBJ2-2, with D tentatively TRBD2 (6 bases). The germline gives CDR1 LNHDA, CDR2 SQIVND (reference sequence). V lost 3 bases and J lost 2, with 7 bases in between. The CDR3 is 14 amino acids. The CDR3 DNA is TGTGCCAGTAGTATGGGGGGAAACACCGGGGAGCTGTTTTTT. Encoded protein: CASSMGGNTGELFF. Full variable domain (outside the CDR3, taken from reference TRBV19 and TRBJ2-2): DGGITQSPKYLFRKEGQNVTLSCEQNLNHDAMYWYRQDPGQGLRLIYYSQIVNDFQKGDIAEGYSVSREKKESFPLTVTSAQKNPTAFYLCASSMGGNTGELFFGEGSRLTVL.

The rearrangement links TRBV5-4 to TRBJ2-7, with a possible D match to TRBD2 (6 bases). V dropped 3 bases and J dropped 5 bases, with 15 bases sitting between them. There are 14 residues in the CDR3. Per the germline V gene, CDR1 is SGHNT and CDR2 is YYREEE (reference sequence). The CDR3 spells CASSSPRGTDEQYF. In DNA form, the CDR3 reads TGTGCCAGCAGCTCCCCACGGGGGACTGACGAGCAGTACTTC.

This clone has just one count. The chain couples TRBV9 to TRBJ1-2, with D perhaps matching TRBD1 (6 bases). The CDR3 runs 15 residues. Looked up from germline, CDR1 is SGDLS and CDR2 is YYNGEE. V lost 4 bases, J lost 7 bases, and 20 bases lay in between. CDR3 protein: CASSTEGGLSGGYTF. DNA of the CDR3: TGTGCCAGCAGCACCGAGGGGGGACTCTCTGGTGGCTACACCTTC.

This clone was observed once. The chain links TRBV7-9 to TRBJ2-7; 8 bases align to TRBD1. This CDR3 comprises 12 residues. V shed 9 bases and J 5 bases; nucleotides not matched to a gene: 6. The V gene's germline CDR1 is SEHNR and CDR2 FQNEAQ (reference sequence). DNA for the CDR3: TGTGCCAGTGAGACAGGGGCTCACGAGCAGTACTTC. It codes for CASETGAHEQYF.

This chain links TRBV27 with TRBJ2-1; no definite D call. Deletions cut 1 base from V and 8 bases from J, with 12 bases between. The CDR3 contains 14 residues. Germline V gene data show CDR1 as MNHEY and CDR2 as SMNVEV (reference sequence). The CDR3, as DNA: TGTGCCAGCAGTTTATTACCTAGGATCTATGAGCAGTTCTTC. Translation: CASSLLPRIYEQFF.

This rearrangement joins TRBV5-6 to TRBJ2-2, with D uncertain. Germline CDR1 and CDR2: SGHDT and YYEEEE. The CDR3 is made up of 12 amino acids. The germline V and J ends were trimmed by 3 bases and 9 bases, with 9 bases remaining between them. CDR3 nucleotides: TGTGCCAGCAGCTCCATAGCCCGGGAGCTGTTTTTT. Protein: CASSSIARELFF.

The V call is TRBV3-1 (or the pseudogene TRBV3-2), the J call TRBJ2-4; D not certain. CDR3 length: 13 residues. In germline, CDR1 is LGHDT, CDR2 YNNKEL (reference sequence). Trimming cost V 5 bases and J 0 bases, with 5 bases left between them. Here the CDR3 DNA reads TGTGCCAGCAGCAGACTAGCCAAAAACATTCAGTACTTC. Translated, it gives CASSRLAKNIQYF.

The chain combines TRBV15 with TRBJ2-1; the D gene is possibly TRBD2 (5 bases). There are 19 residues in the CDR3. The germline CDR1 and CDR2 sequences are LNHNV and YYDKDF (reference sequence). Between the trimmed V and J ends, which lost 0 bases and 0 bases, there was a span of 18 bases. CDR3 sequence: CATSRDGIRTLSSYNEQFF. The CDR3 DNA is TGTGCCACCAGCAGAGATGGGATTAGGACTTTAAGCTCCTACAATGAGCAGTTCTTC.

The chain is built from TRBV5-1 and TRBJ2-1; TRBD2 aligns across 8 bases. The trim removed 2 bases at V and 3 bases at J, leaving 7 bases unmatched. Germline V gives CDR1 SGHRS, CDR2 YFSETQ. The CDR3 extends over 16 amino acids. The DNA for the CDR3 is TGCGCCAGCAGCTTACTACGGCTAGCGGGCTACAATGAGCAGTTCTTC. This translates into CASSLLRLAGYNEQFF.

The chain couples TRBV7-2 to TRBJ2-5; maybe TRBD2 (5 bases). CDR1 SGHTA and CDR2 FQGNSA come from the germline V gene. The length of the CDR3 is 14 residues. The ends were cut back, 3 bases at V and 5 bases at J, with 13 bases in the middle. The CDR3 DNA is TGTGCCAGCAGCTTTAGAGGGAGAGGGGAGACCCAGTACTTC. Its translation: CASSFRGRGETQYF.

The chain is built from TRBV29-1 and TRBJ2-7; 8 nucleotides line up with TRBD1. This CDR3 is 14 amino acids long. CDR1 is SQVTM, CDR2 ANQGSEA, per germline. J gave up 0 bases and V 7 bases, and 8 bases lay outside the gene matches. This CDR3 reads CSARDRIISYEQYF. For the CDR3, the DNA is TGCAGCGCCCGGGACAGGATAATCTCCTACGAGCAGTACTTC.

This sequence joins TRBV2 and TRBJ1-1; 7 positions match TRBD1. This CDR3 has 14 amino acids. The ends lost 6 bases at V and 5 bases at J; junction bases unmatched: 9. Germline assignment: CDR1 SNHLY and CDR2 FYNNEI. The CDR3 DNA is TGTGCCAGCAGGCAGGGGGAAGGGGGTACTGAAGCTTTCTTT. This encodes CASRQGEGGTEAFF.

The chain couples TRBV10-3 to TRBJ1-2; D remains unclear. The CDR3 runs to 15 residues. Looked up from germline, CDR1 is ENHRY and CDR2 is SYGVKD. The V end was cut by 3 bases, the J end by 3 bases, with 14 bases between. The CDR3 spells CAISDPARAHYGYTF. The CDR3 coding sequence is TGTGCCATCAGTGACCCAGCACGGGCCCACTATGGCTACACCTTC.